Listed below are T cell receptor beta chains from one sample, sequenced in a study of OX40 agonist ivuxolimab in advanced cancers. The protocol was immunoSEQ multiplex PCR, while the TCRdb copy is restricted to in-frame clones and leaves out a portion. Of roughly 56,000 clones listed, roughly four fifths are singletons. The sample was CD4+ or CD8+ T cells sorted from blood, taken in a trial of the OX40 agonist ivuxolimab. The receptors were sampled from an adult with an advanced solid tumor such as melanoma, head and neck, liver or kidney cancer. Both conserved end residues are part of each CDR3. D genes are given only for firm matches. Clone size appears in some rows only: once, few, many, or a class for an expanded clone.

V	D	size	J	DNA	CDR3
TRBV10-2	.	.	TRBJ2-7	TGCGCCAGCAGTGAGTCTGGTGGAAGGACCTACGAGCAGTACTTC	CASSESGGRTYEQYF
TRBV19	.	.	TRBJ1-6	TGTGCCAGTAGTATAGAATACAGGGTGGATAATTCACCCCTCCACTTT	CASSIEYRVDNSPLHF
TRBV30	TRBD1	.	TRBJ1-5	TGTGCCTGGAGTCTACCGGGACAGGGGGGTCATTGGAATCAGCCCCAGCATTTT	CAWSLPGQGGHWNQPQHF
TRBV7-8	.	few	TRBJ2-1	TGTGCCAGCAGCTTAGTAGCGGTGGGGAACAATGAGCAGTTCTTC	CASSLVAVGNNEQFF
TRBV5-6	TRBD1	.	TRBJ2-7	TGTGCCAGCAGCTCGGGGGACAGGGACTTATACGAGCAGTACTTC	CASSSGDRDLYEQYF
TRBV29-1	TRBD1	.	TRBJ1-1	TGCAGCGTGCGGACAGGGAACACTGAAGCTTTCTTT	CSVRTGNTEAFF
TRBV10-2	.	.	TRBJ1-1	TGCGCCAGCAGTGAGCGGGGTAGATTGGGGACTGAAGCTTTCTTT	CASSERGRLGTEAFF
TRBV10-3	.	.	TRBJ1-1	TGTGCCATCAGTGAGAATGGAGGAGAGAACACTGAAGCTTTCTTT	CAISENGGENTEAFF
TRBV7-2	.	.	TRBJ1-5	TGTGCCAGCAGCGCCCAGGTGGGTCAGCCCCAGCATTTT	CASSAQVGQPQHF
TRBV7-6	.	.	TRBJ2-7	TGTGCCAGCAGCACGAACAATGAGCAGTACTTC	CASSTNNEQYF
TRBV18	.	.	TRBJ2-1	TGTGCCAGCTCAGCACCGGAGAGGGTCTACAATGAGCAGTTCTTC	CASSAPERVYNEQFF
TRBV20-1	.	.	TRBJ2-1	TGCAGCTCGTTGTCAAGGTTCTTC	CSSLSRFF
TRBV11-2	.	once	TRBJ2-7	TGTGCCAGCAGCACAGCGGACGAGCAGTACTTC	CASSTADEQYF
TRBV30	TRBD1	once	TRBJ2-7	TGTGCCTGGACCAGGACAGGGGAGGGCGACGAGCAGTACTTC	CAWTRTGEGDEQYF
TRBV6-1	.	.	TRBJ2-7	TGTGCCAGTCGCAGGAGGAGTAACGAGCAGTACTTC	CASRRRSNEQYF
TRBV11-2	TRBD1	.	TRBJ1-1	TGTGCCAGCAGCTCCCGGACAGGGGCCAACACTGAAGCTTTCTTT	CASSSRTGANTEAFF
TRBV9	.	.	TRBJ2-1	TGTGCCAGCAGCTCAAGGGAGGCGGGGTACAATGAGCAGTTCTTC	CASSSREAGYNEQFF
TRBV28	.	.	TRBJ2-3	TGTGCCAGCAGTTCCCTAGTTTCAGATACGCAGTATTTT	CASSSLVSDTQYF
TRBV15	.	.	TRBJ1-5	TGTGCCACCAGCACGGCTCAGGGGATAGGCCAGCCCCAGCATTTT	CATSTAQGIGQPQHF
TRBV6-1	TRBD2	.	TRBJ2-1	TGTGCCAGCAACTTGAGCGGGGGACACAATGAGCAGTTCTTC	CASNLSGGHNEQFF
TRBV29-1	.	.	TRBJ1-5	TGCAGCGTTTCACAGGGTTTGAGCAATCAGCCCCAGCATTTT	CSVSQGLSNQPQHF
TRBV9	.	few	TRBJ2-3	TGTGCCAGCAGCGTAGCGGAAGTTCCCCAGGATACGCAGTATTTT	CASSVAEVPQDTQYF
TRBV20-1	.	once	TRBJ2-7	TGCAGTGCCCCTTTGAACTACGAGCAGTACTTC	CSAPLNYEQYF
TRBV28	.	.	TRBJ1-6	TGTGCCAGCAGTTACAGCGGATTGTCCTATAATTCACCCCTCCACTTT	CASSYSGLSYNSPLHF
TRBV7-2	TRBD2	.	TRBJ2-7	TGTGCCAGCAGCCTATACCTAGCGGGAGTCTCGGGGGAGCAGTACTTC	CASSLYLAGVSGEQYF
TRBV4-1	.	once	TRBJ2-7	TGCGCCAGCAGCCGAGGTGGGGCTTACTCCTACGAGCAGTACTTC	CASSRGGAYSYEQYF
TRBV4-2	TRBD1	.	TRBJ1-2	TGTGCCAGCAGCCAAGAAGGGGGCCGAAACTATGGCTACACCTTC	CASSQEGGRNYGYTF
TRBV4-1	.	.	TRBJ2-3	TGCGCCAGCAGCCAAAGCACAGATACGCAGTATTTT	CASSQSTDTQYF
TRBV19	.	.	TRBJ1-2	TGTGCCAGTTGCAGGACGAACTATGGCTACACCTTC	CASCRTNYGYTF
TRBV6-6	.	.	TRBJ1-1	TGTGCCAGCAGTTACTCGGGCCAAATGAACACTGAAGCTTTCTTT	CASSYSGQMNTEAFF
TRBV5-1	.	.	TRBJ1-1	TGCGCCAGCAGCCGAGGGACCACCACTGAAGCTTTCTTT	CASSRGTTTEAFF
TRBV15	TRBD1	.	TRBJ1-1	TGTGCCACCAGCAGAGATCCCGGGACAGGGGGAACTGAAGCTTTCTTT	CATSRDPGTGGTEAFF
TRBV10-3	.	few	TRBJ1-5	TGTGCCATCAGCGGGGGGGGTTTACAGCCCCAGCATTTT	CAISGGGLQPQHF
TRBV2	.	few	TRBJ1-2	TGTGCCAGCAGTGTTCTGGGTGTAGGCTATGGCTACACCTTC	CASSVLGVGYGYTF
TRBV7-9	TRBD1	.	TRBJ1-3	TGTGCCAGCAGCAAACAGGGGGCCTCTGGAAACACCATATATTTT	CASSKQGASGNTIYF
TRBV23-1	.	.	TRBJ1-2	TGCGCCAGCAGTCAATACCCCCACGACCTAGCGATGGGCTACACCTTC	CASSQYPHDLAMGYTF
TRBV11-2	TRBD2	few	TRBJ2-1	TGTGCCAGCAGGCCCCTAAGCGGGAGGCACCACAATGAGCAGTTCTTC	CASRPLSGRHHNEQFF
TRBV7-9	TRBD1	once	TRBJ1-1	TGTGCCAGCAGCTTGACAGGGGGCCTCACTGAAGCTTTCTTT	CASSLTGGLTEAFF
TRBV7-2	TRBD1	once	TRBJ2-2	TGTGCCAGCAGCCCCGGGACAGGGTTCAACACCGGGGAGCTGTTTTTT	CASSPGTGFNTGELFF
TRBV7-3	.	.	TRBJ2-7	TGTGCCAGCAACTATGTCGGGGGCTCCTCCTACGAGCAGTACTTC	CASNYVGGSSYEQYF
TRBV30	.	once	TRBJ2-2	TGTGCCTGGAGTTCCCGTGGGTCCGGGGAGCTGTTTTTT	CAWSSRGSGELFF
TRBV5-1	.	.	TRBJ2-5	TGCGCCAGCAGCTTGGCATTGGAGGTAGAGACCCAGTACTTC	CASSLALEVETQYF
TRBV7-2	TRBD1	.	TRBJ1-6	TGTGCCAGCAGCTACGCCGGGACAGGGGAATCACCCCTCCACTTT	CASSYAGTGESPLHF
TRBV7-6	.	once	TRBJ2-1	TGTGCCAGCAGCTTTGGAGCAGATTACAATGAGCAGTTCTTC	CASSFGADYNEQFF
TRBV6-5	.	.	TRBJ2-7	TGTGCCAGCAGTTACTCGATGAGCGCCTACGAGCAGTACTTC	CASSYSMSAYEQYF
TRBV5-1	TRBD1	once	TRBJ2-2	TGCGCCAGCAGCCCTAGGACAGGGGATAGCACCGGGGAGCTGTTTTTT	CASSPRTGDSTGELFF
TRBV7-2	.	.	TRBJ2-7	TGTGCCAGCAGCCAAGGAACTACAGTCTACGAGCAGTACTTC	CASSQGTTVYEQYF
TRBV27	.	.	TRBJ2-5	TGTGCCCCGGTCAAAAGCGGCAGGGGACAAGAGACCCAGTACTTC	CAPVKSGRGQETQYF
TRBV6-5	.	.	TRBJ1-1	TGTGCCAGCAGCGCAGCAGGGAGGGATGAAGCTTTCTTT	CASSAAGRDEAFF
TRBV7-8	.	.	TRBJ1-3	TGTGCCAGCAGCCCCGGGGCCATTGGCTCTGGAAACACCATATATTTT	CASSPGAIGSGNTIYF